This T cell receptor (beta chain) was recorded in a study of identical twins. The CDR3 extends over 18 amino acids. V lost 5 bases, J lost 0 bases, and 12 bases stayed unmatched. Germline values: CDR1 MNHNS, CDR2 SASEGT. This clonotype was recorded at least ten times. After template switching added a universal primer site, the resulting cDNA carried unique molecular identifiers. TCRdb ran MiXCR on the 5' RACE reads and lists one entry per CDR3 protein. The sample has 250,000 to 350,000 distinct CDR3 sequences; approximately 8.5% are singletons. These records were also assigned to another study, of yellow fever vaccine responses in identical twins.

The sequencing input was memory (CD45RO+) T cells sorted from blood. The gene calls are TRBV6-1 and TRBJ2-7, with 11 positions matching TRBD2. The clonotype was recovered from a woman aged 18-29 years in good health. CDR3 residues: CASSQGLAAISSSYEQYF. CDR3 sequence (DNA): TGTGCCAGCAGTCAGGGACTAGCGGCAATATCTAGCTCCTACGAGCAGTACTTC.